The 20 T cell receptor beta chains presented below share a single source sample, sequenced in a study of T cells in Graves' hyperthyroidism and ophthalmopathy. It was RNA transcripts that yielded the amplified TCR beta CDR3 regions. In the first-round RT-PCR of the TCR CDR3, the HTBI primer set was used. TCRdb reprocessed the multiplex PCR reads with MiXCR, giving one entry per CDR3 protein. The table has around 400,000 distinct CDR3 sequences, over 10% seen once. Sample: blood. The receptors were sampled from a woman younger than 30 with Graves' hyperthyroidism.

This clonotype has a count of ten or more. V and J are TRBV20-1 and TRBJ1-1; 7 bases line up with TRBD1. The CDR3 spans 13 residues. V lost 6 bases, J lost 7 bases, and 11 bases stayed unmatched. The germline V gene has CDR1 DFQATT and CDR2 SNEGSKA (reference sequence). The CDR3 DNA follows: TGCAGTGCGCGGACAGGATGGACGAGTGAAGCTTTCTTT. Translating it yields CSARTGWTSEAFF.

This clonotype was recorded at least ten times. This rearrangement joins TRBV28 to TRBJ1-1, with D perhaps TRBD1 (5 bases). This CDR3 contains 14 residues. Germline loops: CDR1 MDHEN, CDR2 SYDVKM. The germline V and J ends were trimmed by 7 bases and 10 bases, with 22 bases remaining between them. In DNA form, the CDR3 reads TGTGCCAGCACCCTTGGCCCTTCCGGGAGGGGAGCTTTCTTT. Amino acid sequence: CASTLGPSGRGAFF.

This rearrangement joins TRBV6-9 to TRBJ2-3, with D perhaps matching TRBD1 (5 bases). The length of the CDR3 is 13 residues. Trimming took 3 bases from V and 6 from J, leaving 10 bases between them. Germline V CDR1 and CDR2: MNHGY, SVAAGI. CDR3 region: CASSYRAYDTQYF. For the CDR3, the DNA is TGTGCCAGCAGTTACAGGGCGTACGATACGCAGTATTTT.

This clonotype was detected ten times or more. The V and J genes are TRBV5-1 and TRBJ2-1; D gene uncertain. V was cut by 2 bases and J by 0 bases, with 12 bases left in between. Germline CDR1 is SGHRS and CDR2 is YFSETQ. This CDR3 has 16 amino acids. The CDR3 reads CASSLTSASSYNEQFF. In DNA form, the CDR3 reads TGCGCCAGCAGCTTAACGTCAGCAAGCTCCTACAATGAGCAGTTCTTC.

The CDR3 here is CASSMGLMQFF. Here the CDR3 DNA reads TGTGCCAGTAGTATGGGGCTCATGCAGTTCTTC. V gene TRBV19 combines with J gene TRBJ2-1; D might be TRBD1 (5 bases). Germline V gene lookup returns CDR1 LNHDA and CDR2 SQIVND (reference sequence). The V gene lost 3 bases and the J gene lost 12 bases, with 9 bases spanning the gap. This CDR3 is built from 11 residues. Full variable domain (outside the CDR3, taken from reference TRBV19 and TRBJ2-1): DGGITQSPKYLFRKEGQNVTLSCEQNLNHDAMYWYRQDPGQGLRLIYYSQIVNDFQKGDIAEGYSVSREKKESFPLTVTSAQKNPTAFYLCASSMGLMQFFGPGTRLTVL.

The genes are TRBV4-2 and TRBJ2-1; unclear D gene. Germline V lookup: CDR1 LGHNA, CDR2 YNFKEQ. V lost 1 base and J lost 3, with 16 bases in between. This CDR3 spans 17 amino acids. In nucleotides, the CDR3 is TGTGCCAGCAGCCAAGCGGCGGTAACCACTATCTACAATGAGCAGTTCTTC. The encoded protein is CASSQAAVTTIYNEQFF.

This clonotype was seen a single time. V and J are TRBV6-5 and TRBJ1-5; D not certain. CDR1 MNHEY and CDR2 SVGAGI come from the germline V gene. The CDR3 has 15 amino acids. V shed 4 bases and J shed 7 bases, with 17 bases lying between them. CDR3 in DNA: TGTGCCAGCAGTTCCGGAAAAATCTCAGGACAGCCCCAGCATTTT. Translating gives CASSSGKISGQPQHF.

This clonotype has just a few counts. The chain employs TRBV28 and TRBJ2-5, with 7 bases lining up with TRBD2. The germline gives CDR1 MDHEN, CDR2 SYDVKM. Trimming removed 1 base from V and 4 bases from J; junction bases left unmatched: 12. The CDR3 runs 17 residues. The CDR3 region has the DNA TGTGCCAGCAGTTTATCCTGGGTCGGGAGGAGGGGAGAGACCCAGTACTTC. Its protein is CASSLSWVGRRGETQYF.

This clonotype was seen ten or more times. The CDR3 DNA is TGTGCCATCAGTGAGGTAGCCGGCGCTGAAGCTTTCTTT. It translates to CAISEVAGAEAFF. The genes are TRBV10-3 and TRBJ1-1; D not resolved. The CDR3 runs 13 residues. Trimming left V 2 bases short and J 6 bases short, with 10 bases between. Looked up from germline, CDR1 is ENHRY and CDR2 is SYGVKD.

In this sample, this clonotype turned up many times. A junction end diverges from the germline sequence, so it may reflect a read error. This chain links TRBV20-1 with TRBJ2-7; TRBD2 aligns across 14 bases. Germline V gene sequence: CDR1 DFQATT, CDR2 SNEGSKA (reference sequence). The CDR3 runs to 14 residues. The CDR3 protein is CSHGLAGGGYEQYF. The CDR3, as DNA: TGTTCCCACGGACTAGCGGGAGGAGGGTACGAGCAGTACTTC.

The chain joins TRBV12-3 or TRBV12-4 to TRBJ2-7; 8 nucleotides match TRBD2. The CDR3 is made up of 22 amino acids. With V trimmed by 6 bases and J by 5 bases, 33 bases remained unmatched. CDR3 protein: CASSQDMMKSVLAGGAGDEQYF. The CDR3 DNA is TGTGCCAGCAGCCAAGATATGATGAAGTCGGTCCTGGCGGGGGGCGCTGGAGACGAGCAGTACTTC.

This clonotype was observed at least ten times. The chain carries TRBV20-1 and TRBJ2-2; no definite D call. From germline, CDR1 is DFQATT and CDR2 SNEGSKA (reference sequence). The CDR3 runs to 15 residues. Trimming took 1 base from V and 4 from J, leaving 13 bases between them. The CDR3 DNA reads as TGCAGTGCTAGAGTTCCGAGGTTGTCCACCGGGGAGCTGTTTTTT. It translates to CSARVPRLSTGELFF.

This clonotype was picked up many times. At one end, the junction sequence differs from germline, possibly due to a read error. The chain employs TRBV5-1 and TRBJ1-1, with D possibly TRBD1 on 6 matching bases. The CDR3 runs 13 residues. Germline CDR1 SGHRS, CDR2 YFSETQ. The CDR3 DNA reads TGTGCCAGCAGCTCGGGAGGGGGCACTGAAGCTTTCTTT. Translation gives CASSSGGGTEAFF.

To note about this clonotype: A much larger clone differs from this one at a single base, so this may be a read error. The rearrangement links TRBV5-1 to TRBJ1-6; maybe TRBD1 (6 bases). Trimming pared 3 bases from V and 14 bases from J, leaving 21 bases between. The V gene's germline CDR1 is SGHRS and CDR2 YFSETQ. This CDR3 spans 15 amino acids. The CDR3 DNA reads as TGCGCCAGCAGCTCCGGGGGCGGGTCATTGGGAACCCTCCACTTT. This encodes CASSSGGGSLGTLHF.

Of note for this clonotype: At one end the junction does not follow the germline gene, possibly because of a read error. The rearrangement uses TRBV5-4 and TRBJ2-2; D may be TRBD2 (6 bases). CDR3 length: 14 residues. Germline V gives CDR1 SGHNT, CDR2 YYREEE (reference sequence). CDR3 sequence reads: CASSLAQSTGGLFF. The CDR3 nucleotides read TGTGCCAGCAGCTTGGCCCAGAGTACCGGGGGGCTGTTTTTT.

This clonotype was observed many times. This chain links TRBV7-8 with TRBJ2-3; the D is unclear. Trimming cost V 5 bases and J 1 base, with 7 bases left between them. This CDR3 spans 13 amino acids. Germline CDR1 SGHVS, CDR2 FQNEAQ. CDR3 nucleotide sequence: TGTGCCAGCAGCAACCCCGGCACAGATACGCAGTATTTT. It translates to CASSNPGTDTQYF.

This clonotype came up many times. The chain recombines TRBV5-1 with TRBJ1-6; TRBD1 might be the D (5 bases). This CDR3 has 13 residues. CDR1 and CDR2 (germline): SGHRS, YFSETQ. V lost 7 bases and J lost 8, with 13 bases in between. As DNA, the CDR3 is TGCGCCAGCTCGACAGAGAGCGATTCACCCCTCCACTTT. Its protein product is CASSTESDSPLHF.

The chain combines TRBV7-9 with TRBJ2-5; no clear D. V was trimmed by 1 base and J by 5 bases, leaving 11 bases between them. CDR3 length: 14 amino acids. The V gene's germline CDR1 is SEHNR and CDR2 FQNEAQ (reference sequence). The CDR3 reads CASSLGYVTETQYF. Here the CDR3 DNA reads TGTGCCAGCAGCTTAGGATACGTTACGGAGACCCAGTACTTC.

This clonotype has a handful of counts. A clone one base away is much larger, so this may be a read error. The chain recombines TRBV12-5 with TRBJ2-1; D remains ambiguous. V lost 1 base to trimming and J lost 7 bases, with 8 bases between them. The CDR3 consists of 13 residues. CDR1 LGHNT and CDR2 FRNRAP come from the germline V gene. CDR3 amino acids: CASGLGFGNEQFF. The CDR3, as DNA: TGTGCTAGTGGTTTGGGGTTCGGGAATGAGCAGTTCTTC. The whole variable domain, filled in from reference TRBV12-5 and TRBJ2-1, reads DARVTQTPRHKVTEMGQEVTMRCQPILGHNTVFWYRQTMMQGLELLAYFRNRAPLDDSGMPKDRFSAEMPDATLATLKIQPSEPRDSAVYFCASGLGFGNEQFFGPGTRLTVL.

This clonotype has just a few counts. The V call is TRBV5-1, the J call TRBJ2-7; perhaps TRBD1 as D (5 bases). The CDR3 has 14 amino acids. Germline V gene sequence: CDR1 SGHRS, CDR2 YFSETQ. The V end was cut by 4 bases, the J end by 1 base, with 12 bases between. CDR3 bases: TGCGCCAGCAGCGCGAGTACAGGATCCTACGAGCAGTACTTC. Translating gives CASSASTGSYEQYF.